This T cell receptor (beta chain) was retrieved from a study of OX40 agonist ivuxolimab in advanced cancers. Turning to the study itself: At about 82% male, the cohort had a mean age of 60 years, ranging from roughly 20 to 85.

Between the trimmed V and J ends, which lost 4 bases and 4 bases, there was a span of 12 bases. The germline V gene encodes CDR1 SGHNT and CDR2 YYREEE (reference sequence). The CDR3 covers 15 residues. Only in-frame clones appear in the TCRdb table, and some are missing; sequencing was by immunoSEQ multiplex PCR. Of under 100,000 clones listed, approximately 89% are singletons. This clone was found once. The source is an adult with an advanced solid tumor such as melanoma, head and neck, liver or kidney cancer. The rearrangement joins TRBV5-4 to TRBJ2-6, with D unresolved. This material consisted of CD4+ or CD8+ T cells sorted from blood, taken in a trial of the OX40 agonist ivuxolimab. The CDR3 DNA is TGTGCCAGCAGCCTAATAGACGTAGGGGCCAACGTCCTGACTTTC. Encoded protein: CASSLIDVGANVLTF. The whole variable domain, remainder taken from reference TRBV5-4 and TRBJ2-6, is ETGVTQSPTHLIKTRGQQVTLRCSSQSGHNTVSWYQQALGQGPQFIFQYYREEENGRGNFPPRFSGLQFPNYSSELNVNALELDDSALYLCASSLIDVGANVLTFGAGSRLTVL.